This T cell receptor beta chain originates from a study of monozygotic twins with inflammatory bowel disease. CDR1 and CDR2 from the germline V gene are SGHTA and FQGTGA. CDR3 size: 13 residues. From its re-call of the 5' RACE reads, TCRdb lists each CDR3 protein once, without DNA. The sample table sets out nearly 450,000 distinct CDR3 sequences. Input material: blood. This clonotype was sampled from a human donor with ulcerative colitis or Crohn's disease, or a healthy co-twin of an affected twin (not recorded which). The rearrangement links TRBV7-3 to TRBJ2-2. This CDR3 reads CASSFIGAGELFF.